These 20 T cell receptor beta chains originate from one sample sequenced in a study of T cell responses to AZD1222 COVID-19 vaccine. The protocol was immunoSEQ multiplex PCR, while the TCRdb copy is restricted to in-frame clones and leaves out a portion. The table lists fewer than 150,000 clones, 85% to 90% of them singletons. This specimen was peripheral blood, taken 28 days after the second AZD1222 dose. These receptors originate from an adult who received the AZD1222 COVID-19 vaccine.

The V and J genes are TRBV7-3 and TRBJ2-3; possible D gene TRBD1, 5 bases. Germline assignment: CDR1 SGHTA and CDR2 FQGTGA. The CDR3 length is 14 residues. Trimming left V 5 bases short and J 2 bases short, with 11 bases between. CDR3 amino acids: CASSVGAYTDTQYF. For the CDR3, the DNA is TGTGCCAGCAGCGTAGGGGCCTACACAGATACGCAGTATTTT.

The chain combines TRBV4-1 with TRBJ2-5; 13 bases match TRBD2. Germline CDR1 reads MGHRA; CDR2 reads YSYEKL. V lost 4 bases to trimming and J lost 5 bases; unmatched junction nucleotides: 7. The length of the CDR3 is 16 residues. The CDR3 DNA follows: TGCGCCAGCAGCCTCTCGGGACTAGCGGGGTCGGAGACCCAGTACTTC. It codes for CASSLSGLAGSETQYF.

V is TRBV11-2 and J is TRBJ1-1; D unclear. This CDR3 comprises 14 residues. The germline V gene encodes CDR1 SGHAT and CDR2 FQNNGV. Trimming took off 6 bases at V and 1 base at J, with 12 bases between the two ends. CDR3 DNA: TGTGCCAGCAGGGGGATAGAAGAGAACACTGAAGCTTTCTTT. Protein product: CASRGIEENTEAFF.

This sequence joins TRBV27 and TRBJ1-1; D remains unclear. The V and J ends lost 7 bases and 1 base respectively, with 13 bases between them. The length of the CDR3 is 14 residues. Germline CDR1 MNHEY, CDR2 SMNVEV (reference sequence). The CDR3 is CASNPLTGNTEAFF. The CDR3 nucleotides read TGTGCCAGCAACCCCCTGACGGGGAACACTGAAGCTTTCTTT.

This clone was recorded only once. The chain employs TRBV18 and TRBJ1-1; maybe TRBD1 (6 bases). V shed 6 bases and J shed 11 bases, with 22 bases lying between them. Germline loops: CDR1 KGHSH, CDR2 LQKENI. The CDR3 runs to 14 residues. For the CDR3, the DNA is TGTGCCAGCTCGCCTAGGGGGGGGGCGAACAGCGCTTTCTTT. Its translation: CASSPRGGANSAFF.

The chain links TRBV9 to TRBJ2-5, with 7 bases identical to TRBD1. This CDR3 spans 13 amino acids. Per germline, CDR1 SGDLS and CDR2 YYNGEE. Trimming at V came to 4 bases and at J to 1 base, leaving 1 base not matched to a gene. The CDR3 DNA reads TGTGCCAGCAGCTGGGACAGCCAAGAGACCCAGTACTTC. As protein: CASSWDSQETQYF.

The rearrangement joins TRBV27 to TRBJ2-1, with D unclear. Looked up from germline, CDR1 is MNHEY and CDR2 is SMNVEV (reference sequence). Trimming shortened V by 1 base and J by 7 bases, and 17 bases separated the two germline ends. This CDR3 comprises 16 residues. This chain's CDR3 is CASSLFPALTGNEQFF. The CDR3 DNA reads TGTGCCAGCAGTTTATTCCCAGCCCTGACGGGTAATGAGCAGTTCTTC.

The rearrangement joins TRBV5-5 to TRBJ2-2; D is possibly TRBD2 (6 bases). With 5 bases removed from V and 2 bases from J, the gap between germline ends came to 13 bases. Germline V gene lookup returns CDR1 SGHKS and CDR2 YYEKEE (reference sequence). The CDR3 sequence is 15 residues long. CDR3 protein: CASSRAGSNTGELFF. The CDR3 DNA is TGTGCCAGCAGTAGGGCGGGAAGCAACACCGGGGAGCTGTTTTTT.

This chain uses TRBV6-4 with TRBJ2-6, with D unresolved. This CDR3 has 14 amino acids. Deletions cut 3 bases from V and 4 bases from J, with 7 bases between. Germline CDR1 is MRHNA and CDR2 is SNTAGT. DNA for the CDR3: TGTGCCAGCAGTGAAAGTGGCGGGGCCAACGTCCTGACTTTC. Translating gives CASSESGGANVLTF.

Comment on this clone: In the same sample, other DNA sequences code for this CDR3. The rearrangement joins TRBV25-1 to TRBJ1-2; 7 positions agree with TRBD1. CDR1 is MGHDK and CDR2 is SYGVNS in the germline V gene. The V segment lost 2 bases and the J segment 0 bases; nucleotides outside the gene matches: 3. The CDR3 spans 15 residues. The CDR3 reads CASSEGGTANYGYTF. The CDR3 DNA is TGTGCCAGCAGTGAAGGTGGGACAGCTAACTATGGCTACACCTTC.

CDR3 loop: CSVGWTVGYTF. The DNA of the CDR3 is TGCAGCGTTGGTTGGACTGTCGGCTACACCTTC. This chain uses TRBV29-1 with TRBJ1-2; D is ambiguous. CDR1 and CDR2 (germline): SQVTM, ANQGSEA. This CDR3 is built from 11 residues. Trimming cost V 4 bases and J 8 bases, with 11 bases left between them.

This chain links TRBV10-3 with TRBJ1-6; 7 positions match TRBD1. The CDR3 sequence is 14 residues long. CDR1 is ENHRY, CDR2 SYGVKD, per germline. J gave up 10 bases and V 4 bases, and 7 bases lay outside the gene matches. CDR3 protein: CAISVQGVGSPLHF. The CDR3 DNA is TGTGCCATCAGTGTTCAGGGGGTAGGGTCACCCCTCCACTTT.

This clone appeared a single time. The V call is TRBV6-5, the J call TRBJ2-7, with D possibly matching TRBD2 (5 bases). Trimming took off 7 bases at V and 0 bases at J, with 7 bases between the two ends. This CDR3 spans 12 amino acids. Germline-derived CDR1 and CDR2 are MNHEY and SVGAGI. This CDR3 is CASNGNSYEQYF. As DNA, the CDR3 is TGTGCCAGCAACGGGAACTCCTACGAGCAGTACTTC.

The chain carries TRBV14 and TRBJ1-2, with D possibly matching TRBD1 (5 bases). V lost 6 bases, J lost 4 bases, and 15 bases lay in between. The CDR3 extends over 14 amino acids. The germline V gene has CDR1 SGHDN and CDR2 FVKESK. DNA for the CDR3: TGTGCCAGCAGTGAGCGGGGGTTCCCCTATGGCTACACCTTC. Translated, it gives CASSERGFPYGYTF. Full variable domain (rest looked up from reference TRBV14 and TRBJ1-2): EAGVTQFPSHSVIEKGQTVTLRCDPISGHDNLYWYRRVMGKEIKFLLHFVKESKQDESGMPNNRFLAERTGGTYSTLKVQPAELEDSGVYFCASSERGFPYGYTFGSGTRLTVV.

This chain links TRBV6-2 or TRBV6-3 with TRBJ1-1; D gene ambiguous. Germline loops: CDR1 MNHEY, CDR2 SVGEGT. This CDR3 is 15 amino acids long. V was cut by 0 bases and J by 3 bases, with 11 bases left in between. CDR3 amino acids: CASSYSSRRDTEAFF. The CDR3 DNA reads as TGTGCCAGCAGTTACTCGAGTCGGAGGGACACTGAAGCTTTCTTT.

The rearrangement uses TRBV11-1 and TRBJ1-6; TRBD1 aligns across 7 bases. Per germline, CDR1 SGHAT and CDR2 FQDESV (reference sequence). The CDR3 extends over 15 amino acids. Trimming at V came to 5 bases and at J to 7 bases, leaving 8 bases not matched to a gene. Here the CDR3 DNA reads TGTGCCAGCAGCGCGCAGACAGGGCGGAATTCACCCCTCCACTTT. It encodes CASSAQTGRNSPLHF.

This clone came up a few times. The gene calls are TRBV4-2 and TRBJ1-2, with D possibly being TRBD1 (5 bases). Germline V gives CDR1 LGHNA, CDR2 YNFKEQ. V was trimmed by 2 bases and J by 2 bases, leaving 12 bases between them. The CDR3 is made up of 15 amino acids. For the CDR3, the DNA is TGTGCCAGCAGCCAAACCGAGGGGCAGAACTATGGCTACACCTTC. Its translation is CASSQTEGQNYGYTF.

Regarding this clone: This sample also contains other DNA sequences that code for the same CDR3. The CDR3 loop reads CASSDSSGGADTQYF. DNA of the CDR3: TGTGCCAGCAGTGACTCGAGCGGGGGGGCAGATACGCAGTATTTT. J is TRBJ2-3 and V is TRBV6-4; 10 bases are a match to TRBD2. V shed 0 bases, J shed 4 bases, and the junction held 1 base outside the gene matches. This CDR3 region has 15 residues. Per the germline V gene, CDR1 is MRHNA and CDR2 is SNTAGT.

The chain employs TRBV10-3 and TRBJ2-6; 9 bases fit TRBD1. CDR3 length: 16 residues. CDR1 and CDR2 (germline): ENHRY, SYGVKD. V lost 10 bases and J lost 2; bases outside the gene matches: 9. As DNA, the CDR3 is TGTGCCACCGGTCTGGGGGACAGGGCTGGGGCCAACGTCCTGACTTTC. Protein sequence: CATGLGDRAGANVLTF.

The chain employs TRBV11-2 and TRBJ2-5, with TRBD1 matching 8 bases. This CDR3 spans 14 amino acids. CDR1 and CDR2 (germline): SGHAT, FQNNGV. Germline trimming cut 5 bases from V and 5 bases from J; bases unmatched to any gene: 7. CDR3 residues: CASSLVGQEETQYF. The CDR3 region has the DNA TGTGCCAGCAGCCTTGTGGGACAGGAGGAGACCCAGTACTTC.